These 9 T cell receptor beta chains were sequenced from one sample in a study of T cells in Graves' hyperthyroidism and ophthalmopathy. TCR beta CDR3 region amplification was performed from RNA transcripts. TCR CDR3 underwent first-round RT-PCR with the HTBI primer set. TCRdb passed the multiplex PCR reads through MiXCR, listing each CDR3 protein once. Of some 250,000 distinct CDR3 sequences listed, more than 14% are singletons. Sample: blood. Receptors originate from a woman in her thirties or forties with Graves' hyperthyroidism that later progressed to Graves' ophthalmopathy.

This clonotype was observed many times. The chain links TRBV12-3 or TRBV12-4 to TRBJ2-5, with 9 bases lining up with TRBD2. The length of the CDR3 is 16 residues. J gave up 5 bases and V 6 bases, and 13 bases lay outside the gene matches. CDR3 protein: CASSSLAGGPGETQYF. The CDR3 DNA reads TGTGCCAGCAGCTCCCTGGCGGGAGGGCCGGGGGAGACCCAGTACTTC.

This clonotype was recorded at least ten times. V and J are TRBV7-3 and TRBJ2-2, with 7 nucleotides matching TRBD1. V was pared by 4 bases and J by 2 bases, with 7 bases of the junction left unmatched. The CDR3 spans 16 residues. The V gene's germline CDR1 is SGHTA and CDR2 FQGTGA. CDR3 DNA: TGTGCCAGCAGCTACCTAGGGACAGACAACACCGGGGAGCTGTTTTTT. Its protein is CASSYLGTDNTGELFF.

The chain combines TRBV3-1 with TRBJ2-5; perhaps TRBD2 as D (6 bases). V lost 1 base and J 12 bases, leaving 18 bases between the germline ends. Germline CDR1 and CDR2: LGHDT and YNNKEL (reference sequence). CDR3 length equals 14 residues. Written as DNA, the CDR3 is TGTGCCAGCAGCCAAGGTGATAGCGGCAGGGCCGAGTACTTC. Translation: CASSQGDSGRAEYF.

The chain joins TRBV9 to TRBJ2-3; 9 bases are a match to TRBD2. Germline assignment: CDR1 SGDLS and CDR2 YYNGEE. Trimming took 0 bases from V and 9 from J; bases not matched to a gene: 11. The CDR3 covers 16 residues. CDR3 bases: TGTGCCAGCAGCGTAGGGGTAGCGGGGGTTCCAGGCACGCAGTATTTT. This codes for CASSVGVAGVPGTQYF.

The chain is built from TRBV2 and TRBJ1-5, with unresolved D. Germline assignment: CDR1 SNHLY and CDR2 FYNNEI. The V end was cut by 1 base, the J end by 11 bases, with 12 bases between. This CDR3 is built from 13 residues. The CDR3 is CASSEGAHETQHF. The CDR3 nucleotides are TGTGCCAGCAGTGAAGGCGCCCATGAGACCCAGCATTTT.

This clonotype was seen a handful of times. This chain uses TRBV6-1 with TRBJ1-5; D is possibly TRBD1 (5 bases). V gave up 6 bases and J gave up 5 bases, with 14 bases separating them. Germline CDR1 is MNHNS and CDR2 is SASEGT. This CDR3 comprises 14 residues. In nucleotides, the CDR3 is TGTGCCAGCAGCCAAAGGGGTGGCGATCAGCCCCAGCATTTT. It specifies CASSQRGGDQPQHF.

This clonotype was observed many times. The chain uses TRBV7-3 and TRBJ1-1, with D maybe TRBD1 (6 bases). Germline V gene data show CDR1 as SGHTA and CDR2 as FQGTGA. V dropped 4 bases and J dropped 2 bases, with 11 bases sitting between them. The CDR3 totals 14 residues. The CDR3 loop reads CASSSGQTNTEAFF. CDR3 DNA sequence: TGTGCCAGCAGCTCAGGACAGACCAACACTGAAGCTTTCTTT.

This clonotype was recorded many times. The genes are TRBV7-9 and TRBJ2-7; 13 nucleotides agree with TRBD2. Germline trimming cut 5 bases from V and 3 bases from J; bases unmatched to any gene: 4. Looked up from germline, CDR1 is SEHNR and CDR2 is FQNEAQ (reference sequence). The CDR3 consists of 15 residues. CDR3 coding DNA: TGTGCCAGCAGCAATCGGACTAGCGGGAGCTACGAGCAGTACTTC. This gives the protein CASSNRTSGSYEQYF.

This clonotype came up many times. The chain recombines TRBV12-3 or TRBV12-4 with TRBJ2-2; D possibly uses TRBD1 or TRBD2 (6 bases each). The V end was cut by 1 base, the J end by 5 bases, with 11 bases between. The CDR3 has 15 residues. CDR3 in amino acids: CASSLGGASTGELFF. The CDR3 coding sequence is TGTGCCAGCAGTTTAGGGGGGGCGAGTACCGGGGAGCTGTTTTTT.